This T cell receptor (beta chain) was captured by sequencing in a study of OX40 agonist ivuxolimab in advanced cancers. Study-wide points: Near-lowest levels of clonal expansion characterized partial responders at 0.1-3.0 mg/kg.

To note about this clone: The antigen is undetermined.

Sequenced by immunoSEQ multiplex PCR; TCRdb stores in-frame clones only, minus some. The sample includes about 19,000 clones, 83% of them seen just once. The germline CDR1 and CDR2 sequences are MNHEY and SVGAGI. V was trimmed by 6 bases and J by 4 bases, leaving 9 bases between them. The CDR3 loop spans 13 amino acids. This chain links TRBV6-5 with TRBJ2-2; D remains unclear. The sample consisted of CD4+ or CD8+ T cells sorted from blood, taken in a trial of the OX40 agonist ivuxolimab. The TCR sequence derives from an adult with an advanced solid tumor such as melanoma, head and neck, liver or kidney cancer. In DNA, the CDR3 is TGTGCCAGCAGGGCGACACTCACCGGGGAGCTGTTTTTT. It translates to CASRATLTGELFF.